This T cell receptor beta chain came from a study of cytomegalovirus exposure and HLA in healthy donors. Background on the study: The roughly 120 validation repertoires used the same platform as the roughly 670 first-cohort repertoires, a later analysis reported. Study-wide findings and caveats: Most TCR sequences were seen very rarely across donors, but some public TCRs occurred in many. That first-cohort TCR clusters tended to co-occur in the 100 to 150 validation repertoires was found in a later analysis.

The ends lost 9 bases at V and 7 bases at J; junction bases unmatched: 7. Germline V gene sequence: CDR1 LNHDA, CDR2 SQIVND (reference sequence). The CDR3 totals 12 residues. With regard to this clone: Its antigen remains unidentified.

The repertoire was sequenced with immunoSEQ multiplex PCR; TCRdb's copy has only in-frame clones and lacks some. The sample records some 340,000 clones, about 85% being singletons. The sequence came from a woman in her twenties or thirties in good health and CMV-seropositive. Sequencing input: PBMCs. This chain uses TRBV19 with TRBJ2-3; 7 bases fit TRBD1. Written as DNA, the CDR3 is TGTGCCAGACGGACAGGATGCCATACGCAGTATTTT. Encoded protein: CARRTGCHTQYF. Looking up the rest from reference TRBV19 and TRBJ2-3 gives the full variable domain: DGGITQSPKYLFRKEGQNVTLSCEQNLNHDAMYWYRQDPGQGLRLIYYSQIVNDFQKGDIAEGYSVSREKKESFPLTVTSAQKNPTAFYLCARRTGCHTQYFGPGTRLTVL.